The source of this T cell receptor (beta chain) is a study of beta chain features in type 1 diabetes (dated by TCRdb to the late 2010s). Turning to the overall study: Mean age, gender distribution, total cell number and subset yield did not differ between patients and healthy donors. The study compared TCRB repertoires of sorted circulating CD4+ T cell subsets between recently diagnosed type 1 diabetes patients and matched healthy donors. Across all samples, some 110,000,000 sorted cells were examined, and cell number per subset correlated strongly with RNA yield. Naive and central memory subsets were obtained from all 30 or so donors, but regulatory and stem cell-like memory subsets were isolated from only 8 patients and roughly eight healthy donors. What the authors observed across the whole study: Shorter templates might be favored by PCR, yet because patient and control samples were amplified and corrected together, any such skew would affect both groups equally. Patients with type 1 diabetes made fewer insertions and deleted more nucleotides at VDJ recombination sites, implying thymic rearrangement abnormalities. Because cDNA was sequenced instead of genomic DNA, activated cells with high expression could be over-represented, although the groups did not differ in activation or CD3 levels. HLA sub-analyses involved small numbers of individuals, so any influence of HLA type on TCRB rearrangement remained unresolved. A moderate but significant shortening of TCRB CDR3 length was observed in type 1 diabetes patients in all four CD4+ subsets. The naive, central memory and regulatory TCRB repertoires appeared to resemble one another more closely among patients than among healthy donors.

From each donor, a single peripheral blood sample of about 100 mL on average was drawn into heparinised tubes. A BD FACSAria II and a panel including CD45RO, CCR7, CD25, CD127, CD95 and CD27 were used to sort naive, central memory, regulatory and stem cell-like memory CD4+ T cells. Purity was above 95% for every sorted population. Right away, PBMCs were isolated by Lymphoprep density gradient centrifugation and were stained directly, with no culture step. So that batch effects would be minimized, each experiment stained and sorted samples in pairs, pairing one healthy donor with one patient. All of the isolated RNA was reverse transcribed with the High Capacity cDNA Reverse Transcription Kit, so expressed TCRB transcripts were sequenced. Deep immunoSEQ sequencing was applied to naive, central memory and regulatory T cell samples, giving an average of around 3.4 million total reads per sample. After sorted cells were lysed in RLT buffer, RNA was extracted with DNase-treated RNeasy Micro or Mini kits, with the choice depending on cell number. Each cell subset was processed separately to prevent cross-contamination, with patient and healthy donor samples processed together. The immunoSEQ multiplex PCR was used to amplify TCRB sequences from cDNA, generating 87-bp fragments that spanned the CDR3 region. Sequencing of the amplicons was performed on the Illumina HiSeq platform. The source study handled its data this way. Synthetic template baselines were used to correct PCR bias computationally, reads within Hamming distance 2 were collapsed, and singletons that could not be merged were discarded. Reads were aligned to IMGT to assign V, D and J genes, CDR3 length, and insertions or deletions at six rearrangement sites. Clonotype counts were normalized to sorted cell number within each subset before computing true diversity and Gini coefficients with the tcR R package. The overlap coefficient, calculated on TCRB nucleotide sequences, was used to measure repertoire sharing. This immuneACCESS table, as held by TCRdb, lists in-frame sequences with V and J called but not all clones. Of the missing ones, under half trace to an unresolved V gene in checked studies; the others have no known cause. D and trimming were read from the DNA, whereas the V and J calls and clone size are those reported in that table. The sample profile shows over 300,000 clones; roughly 8% of them were found once. In total, the top ten clones hold roughly 0.44% of the sample.

At the junction V is shortened by 1 base and J by 0 bases, with 9 bases in between. The CDR3 holds 15 amino acids from the cysteine to the phenylalanine. Only the CDR3 DNA stays, 45 bases, in frame from base 1. Via the germline V gene, CDR1 is MGHRA and CDR2 YSYEKL. This clone appeared a few times. The target of this receptor is not known. Per-base qualities were not stored, and no clone one base away is much larger. Material for sequencing was central memory CD4+ T cells from blood. The origin of this receptor is a woman under 30 in good health. The rearrangement combines TRBV4-1 with TRBJ1-1, with the D gene uncertain. Here is the DNA: TGCGCCAGCAGCCAAGGTCCAGGAATGAACACTGAAGCTTTCTTT. Its protein is CASSQGPGMNTEAFF.